These 5 T cell receptor beta chains share one sample of origin, sequenced in a study of T-cell reconstitution after alpha-beta-depleted transplantation in children. The authors prepared the TCRbeta library with unique molecular identifiers. TCRdb analysed the PCR reads with MiXCR anew, one entry per CDR3 protein. The sample consists of about 250,000 distinct CDR3 sequences, roughly 25% of them appearing once. Specimen: PBMCs, mostly from graft donor cells, collected 360 days after TCRalphabeta/CD19-depleted stem cell transplant. These receptors were collected from a female patient aged 2 to 10 who had a stem cell transplant for congenital amegakaryocytic thrombocytopenia, so the T cells may come from the graft donor.

Here the CDR3 DNA reads TGCGCCAGCAGCCATGGACAGGGACCCCCCTACGAGCAGTACTTC. As protein: CASSHGQGPPYEQYF. The gene calls are TRBV5-1 and TRBJ2-7; 8 positions match TRBD1. The germline gives CDR1 SGHRS, CDR2 YFSETQ. The CDR3 runs to 15 residues. After removal of 4 bases from V and 2 bases from J, the junction contained 8 bases not matched to a gene.

In this sample, this clonotype turned up a few times. In DNA, the CDR3 is TGTGCCACCAGTGAGGCGTCTAGCGGCTCCTACAATGAGCAGTTCTTC. This sequence encodes CATSEASSGSYNEQFF. This chain uses TRBV24-1 with TRBJ2-1; TRBD2 matches at 7 bases. Germline V gene data show CDR1 as KGHDR and CDR2 as SFDVKD. CDR3 length: 16 amino acids. The junction had 5 bases not matched to a gene; V was cut back by 4 bases and J by 0 bases.

This clonotype was found a few times. The chain employs TRBV5-1 and TRBJ2-5; the D gene is possibly TRBD1 (6 bases). Germline CDR1 and CDR2: SGHRS and YFSETQ. CDR3 length: 13 residues. V gave up 4 bases and J gave up 1 base, with 8 bases separating them. In DNA, the CDR3 is TGCGCCAGCAGCCGGGACACCCAAGAGACCCAGTACTTC. This sequence encodes CASSRDTQETQYF.

V gene TRBV2 combines with J gene TRBJ1-2, with D unclear. The germline CDR1 and CDR2 sequences are SNHLY and FYNNEI. The CDR3 consists of 11 residues. Here the CDR3 reads CAPKGIYGYTF. CDR3 bases: TGTGCTCCGAAAGGCATCTATGGCTACACCTTC.

This clonotype was counted between two and nine times. The rearrangement joins TRBV7-6 to TRBJ2-5; possible D gene TRBD2, 6 bases. This CDR3 comprises 15 residues. Per germline, CDR1 SGHVS and CDR2 FNYEAQ. Deletions cut 1 base from V and 5 bases from J, with 14 bases between. Written as DNA, the CDR3 is TGTGCCAGCAGCTTAGGAACGGGAGAAGGGGAGACCCAGTACTTC. Protein sequence: CASSLGTGEGETQYF.